In this sample, the clone carrying this T cell receptor beta chain turned up a few times. This CDR3 is built from 12 residues. The germline gives CDR1 MNHEY, CDR2 SVGAGI. The V end lost 8 bases, the J end lost 0 bases, and 7 bases lay between the germline ends. This sample was taken from a study of blood T cell repertoires in COVID-19. The overall study: The origin of the acute and convalescent COVID-19 samples was the United States, Italy and Spain.

Clones were read by immunoSEQ multiplex PCR, and TCRdb kept only the in-frame ones, dropping some. Of 90,000 or so clones in the sample, roughly 80% are singletons; the top ten hold around 25%. The sequence derives from an elderly man with active or convalescent COVID-19. The sample was peripheral blood. The gene calls are TRBV6-5 and TRBJ2-5, with D possibly being TRBD1 (5 bases). CDR3 DNA sequence: TGTGCCAGCTCCAGGGACCAAGAGACCCAGTACTTC. Protein product: CASSRDQETQYF.